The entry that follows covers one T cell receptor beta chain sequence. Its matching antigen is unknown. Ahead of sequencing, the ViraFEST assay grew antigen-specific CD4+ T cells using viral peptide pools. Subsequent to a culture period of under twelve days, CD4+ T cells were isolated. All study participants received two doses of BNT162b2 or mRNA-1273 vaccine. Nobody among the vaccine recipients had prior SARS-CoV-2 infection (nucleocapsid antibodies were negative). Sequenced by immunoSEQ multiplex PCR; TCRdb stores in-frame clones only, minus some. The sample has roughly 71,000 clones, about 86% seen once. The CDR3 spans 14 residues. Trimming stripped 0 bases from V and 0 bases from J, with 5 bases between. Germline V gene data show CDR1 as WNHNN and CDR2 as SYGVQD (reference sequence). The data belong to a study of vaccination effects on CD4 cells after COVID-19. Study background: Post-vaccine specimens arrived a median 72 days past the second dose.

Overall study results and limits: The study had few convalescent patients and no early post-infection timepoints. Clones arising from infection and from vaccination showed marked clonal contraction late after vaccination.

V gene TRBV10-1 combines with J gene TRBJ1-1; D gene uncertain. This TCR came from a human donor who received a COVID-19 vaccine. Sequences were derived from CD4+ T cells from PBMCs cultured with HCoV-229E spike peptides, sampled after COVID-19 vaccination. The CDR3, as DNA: TGCGCCAGCAGTGAGTCACTCTTGAACACTGAAGCTTTCTTT. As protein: CASSESLLNTEAFF.